This record looks at one T cell receptor (beta chain) sequence and its context. Its antigen is currently unknown. This specimen belongs to a study of T cell responses to AZD1222 COVID-19 vaccine. For the study at large: Researchers grouped second doses given at about 4 or about 12 weeks into one pool. Whole-study findings and limits: In a largely white British group with more females than males, clonal diversity was possibly underestimated. Sampling that yielded the repertoires occurred only after the peak T cell response.

Trimming cost V 5 bases and J 0 bases, with 13 bases left between them. Germline CDR1 and CDR2: SGHAT and FQDESV (reference sequence). CDR3 length equals 16 residues. Sequenced by immunoSEQ multiplex PCR; TCRdb stores in-frame clones only, minus some. The sample yields under 40,000 clones, approximately 91% seen once. This receptor was taken from an adult in good health. Sequencing used peripheral blood, obtained on day 0 of AZD1222 vaccination. V gene TRBV11-1 combines with J gene TRBJ2-2, with D perhaps being TRBD1 or TRBD2 (5 bases each). The CDR3 DNA reads as TGTGCCAGCAGCCCCGAGGGCAGGGCGAACACCGGGGAGCTGTTTTTT. Translating it yields CASSPEGRANTGELFF.